Below are 16 T cell receptor beta chains sequenced from a single sample in a study of T-cell memory formation after mild COVID-19. TCRdb used MiXCR to reprocess the 5' RACE reads, holding one entry per CDR3 protein. The sample yields more than 250,000 distinct CDR3 sequences, about a sixth seen once. What was sequenced was PBMCs or a T cell subset sorted from them (not recorded which). These receptors were collected from a man between 18 and 29 years old who had mild COVID-19 (a few samples of this study predate the infection). Cell type and time point are not known.

This clonotype was picked up many times. The J gene is TRBJ2-7, the V gene TRBV7-9; 9 bases map to TRBD2. This CDR3 region has 14 residues. Per the germline V gene, CDR1 is SEHNR and CDR2 is FQNEAQ (reference sequence). J was trimmed by 4 bases and V by 5 bases; bases with no gene match: 6. This chain's CDR3 is CASSRSGGGYEQYF. The CDR3 bases are TGTGCCAGCAGCCGTAGCGGGGGTGGATACGAGCAGTACTTC.

This clonotype was counted at least ten times. The DNA for the CDR3 is TGCGCCAGCAGCGCCGGGGGGGCGACCTCTGAAGCTTTCTTT. Protein: CASSAGGATSEAFF. V gene TRBV5-1 combines with J gene TRBJ1-1; a weak D match, TRBD1 (6 bases). From germline, CDR1 is SGHRS and CDR2 YFSETQ. V shed 4 bases and J shed 6 bases, with 16 bases lying between them. The CDR3 totals 14 residues.

The V and J genes are TRBV12-3 or TRBV12-4 and TRBJ1-1; no firm D call. The CDR3 runs to 11 residues. V lost 11 bases and J 5 bases, leaving 12 bases between the germline ends. CDR3 region: CASNLGTEAFF. Here the CDR3 DNA reads TGTGCCTCTAATCTGGGGACTGAAGCTTTCTTT.

The chain recombines TRBV12-5 with TRBJ1-2; D uncertain. Germline CDR1 and CDR2: LGHNT and FRNRAP. V dropped 6 bases and J dropped 0 bases, with 8 bases sitting between them. This CDR3 is 13 amino acids long. The CDR3 DNA sequence: TGTGCTAGTGGCCCCGCAACTAACTATGGCTACACCTTC. This sequence encodes CASGPATNYGYTF.

There are a few counts of this clonotype. The V gene is TRBV20-1, the J gene TRBJ1-1; tentatively, D is TRBD1 (6 bases). V gave up 0 bases and J gave up 7 bases, with 18 bases separating them. The germline CDR1 and CDR2 sequences are DFQATT and SNEGSKA (reference sequence). This CDR3 region has 15 residues. CDR3: CSARDGKGGLNEAFF. The CDR3, as DNA: TGCAGTGCTAGAGATGGTAAGGGGGGGCTCAATGAAGCTTTCTTT.

This chain links TRBV20-1 with TRBJ1-2, with 7 nucleotides matching TRBD1. The ends lost 5 bases at V and 8 bases at J; junction bases unmatched: 8. Germline CDR1 is DFQATT and CDR2 is SNEGSKA (reference sequence). This CDR3 spans 12 amino acids. The CDR3 loop reads CSAPRGLGGYTF. CDR3 sequence (DNA): TGCAGTGCTCCAAGGGGGCTTGGAGGCTACACCTTC.

V is TRBV12-3 or TRBV12-4 and J is TRBJ1-2; D not certain. The CDR3 totals 11 residues. Trimming shortened V by 3 bases and J by 10 bases, and 9 bases separated the two germline ends. In DNA form, the CDR3 reads TGTGCCAGCAGTTTCCTCCATGCCTACACCTTC. It is translated as CASSFLHAYTF.

The J gene is TRBJ2-3, the V gene TRBV12-3 or TRBV12-4, with D perhaps TRBD1 or TRBD2 (6 bases each). The length of the CDR3 is 16 residues. Deletions cut 4 bases from V and 1 base from J, with 15 bases between. CDR3 DNA: TGTGCCAGCAGTTCCCGTTCGGGGGCTCGCACAGATACGCAGTATTTT. Translation: CASSSRSGARTDTQYF.

The J gene is TRBJ1-3, the V gene TRBV19; D remains ambiguous. With 4 bases removed from V and 0 bases from J, the gap between germline ends came to 10 bases. The CDR3 sequence is 15 residues long. The germline V gene encodes CDR1 LNHDA and CDR2 SQIVND (reference sequence). The CDR3 DNA reads TGTGCCAGTAGTACGTCGCGGCACTCTGGAAACACCATATATTTT. As protein: CASSTSRHSGNTIYF. Filled out from reference TRBV19 and TRBJ1-3, the complete variable domain reads DGGITQSPKYLFRKEGQNVTLSCEQNLNHDAMYWYRQDPGQGLRLIYYSQIVNDFQKGDIAEGYSVSREKKESFPLTVTSAQKNPTAFYLCASSTSRHSGNTIYFGEGSWLTVV.

This clonotype was counted a few times. This rearrangement joins TRBV7-8 to TRBJ2-2; D gene uncertain. Trimming left V 6 bases short and J 4 bases short, with 18 bases between. CDR3 length: 16 residues. Germline V gene data show CDR1 as SGHVS and CDR2 as FQNEAQ. The CDR3 coding sequence is TGTGCCAGCAGTATCGGGCCGCAAGGCCTCACCGGGGAGCTGTTTTTT. Protein: CASSIGPQGLTGELFF. Full variable domain (outside the CDR3, taken from reference TRBV7-8 and TRBJ2-2): GAGVSQSPRYKVAKRGQDVALRCDPISGHVSLFWYQQALGQGPEFLTYFQNEAQLDKSGLPSDRFFAERPEGSVSTLKIQRTQQEDSAVYLCASSIGPQGLTGELFFGEGSRLTVL.

The CDR3 DNA reads TGTGCCAGCAGTCCGGAGGGGAGGTACGAGCAGTACGTC. Translation: CASSPEGRYEQYV. The gene calls are TRBV2 and TRBJ2-7, with a weak D call TRBD2 (6 bases). This CDR3 comprises 13 residues. Between the trimmed V and J ends, which lost 5 bases and 4 bases, there was a span of 12 bases. CDR1 and CDR2 (germline): SNHLY, FYNNEI.

This clonotype was counted only a few times. This chain links TRBV12-3 or TRBV12-4 with TRBJ1-1, with D unclear. With 3 bases removed from V and 4 bases from J, the gap between germline ends came to 12 bases. The CDR3 contains 14 residues. The CDR3 bases are TGTGCCAGCAGTTTCGGACGGGCTGGCACTGAAGCTTTCTTT. The encoded protein is CASSFGRAGTEAFF.

The chain is built from TRBV20-1 and TRBJ2-3; unclear D gene. Germline values: CDR1 DFQATT, CDR2 SNEGSKA (reference sequence). V dropped 3 bases and J dropped 1 base, with 14 bases sitting between them. This CDR3 is built from 15 residues. The CDR3 DNA reads as TGCAGTGCTAGTATGTGGTCGGCCCGCACAGATACGCAGTATTTT. Amino acid sequence: CSASMWSARTDTQYF.

This clonotype was detected only a few times. J is TRBJ2-3 and V is TRBV12-3 or TRBV12-4; weak D call: TRBD1 (5 bases). The CDR3 loop spans 15 amino acids. Between the trimmed V and J ends, which lost 3 bases and 2 bases, there was a span of 12 bases. CDR3: CASSFLRATTDTQYF. The CDR3 coding sequence is TGTGCCAGCAGTTTCCTCAGGGCTACCACAGATACGCAGTATTTT.

V and J are TRBV20-1 and TRBJ2-7, with a possible D match to TRBD2 (5 bases). This CDR3 has 12 residues. Germline CDR1 DFQATT, CDR2 SNEGSKA (reference sequence). V was shortened by 0 bases and J by 5 bases, with 8 bases between the two germline ends. The CDR3 protein is CSAREGLNEQYF. The CDR3 DNA is TGCAGTGCTAGAGAAGGACTGAACGAGCAGTACTTC.

The chain couples TRBV5-1 to TRBJ2-2; 8 positions agree with TRBD1. Germline assignment: CDR1 SGHRS and CDR2 YFSETQ. The CDR3 contains 15 residues. V shed 1 base, J shed 4 bases, and the junction held 3 bases outside the gene matches. The CDR3 coding sequence is TGCGCCAGCAGCTTGTCTACAGGGGGCACCGGGGAGCTGTTTTTT. Translating it yields CASSLSTGGTGELFF.